The present T cell receptor beta chain was sequenced within a study of cytomegalovirus exposure and HLA in healthy donors. The overall study: HLA-typed donors were the source of approximately 86 million unique TCRs held in an early data release.

Turning to this clone: Its antigen is unidentified.

Overall study findings and caveats: In an earlier analysis, in 587 donors, most V segments appeared productive either ~87% or ~30% of the time. The study assumed roughly uniform donor sequencing depth for presence/absence analyses. In vitro checks showed that a few CMV-associated chains really do target CMV antigens.

It was with 60 Vbeta and 13 Jbeta primers that the PCR ran. This table comes from immunoSEQ multiplex PCR, and its TCRdb copy is limited to in-frame clones, with some not included. The table records more than 110,000 clones, 70% to 80% of them present only once. The germline V gene has CDR1 SGDLS and CDR2 YYNGEE. Trimming took 4 bases from V and 0 from J, leaving 10 bases between them. There are 14 residues in the CDR3. The chain links TRBV9 to TRBJ1-1; D is perhaps TRBD1 (5 bases). The TCR was taken from a woman aged 55-75 years in good health and CMV-seropositive. The sample comprised PBMCs. The CDR3 loop reads CASSQTDMNTEAFF. CDR3 in DNA: TGTGCCAGCAGCCAGACAGATATGAACACTGAAGCTTTCTTT.